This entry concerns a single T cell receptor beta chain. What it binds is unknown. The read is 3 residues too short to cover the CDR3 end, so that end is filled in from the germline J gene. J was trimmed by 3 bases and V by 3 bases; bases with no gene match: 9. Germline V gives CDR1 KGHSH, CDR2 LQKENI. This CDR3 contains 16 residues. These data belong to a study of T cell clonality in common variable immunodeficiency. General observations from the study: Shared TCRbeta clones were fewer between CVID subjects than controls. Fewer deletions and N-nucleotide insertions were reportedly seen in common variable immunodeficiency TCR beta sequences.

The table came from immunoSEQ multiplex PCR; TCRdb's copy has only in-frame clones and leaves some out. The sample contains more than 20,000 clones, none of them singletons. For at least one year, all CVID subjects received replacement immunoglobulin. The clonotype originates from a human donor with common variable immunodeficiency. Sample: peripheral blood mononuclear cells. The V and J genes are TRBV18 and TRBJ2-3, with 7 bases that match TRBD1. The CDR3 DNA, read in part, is TGTGCCAGCTCACCCGACAGGGTCGAAGTGACAGATACG. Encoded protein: CASSPDRVEVTDT. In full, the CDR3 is CASSPDRVEVTDTQYF.